The 29 T cell receptor beta chains below come from one sample, sequenced in a study of OX40 agonist ivuxolimab in advanced cancers. The assay was immunoSEQ multiplex PCR, and TCRdb's table has in-frame clones only and misses some. The data contain about 94,000 clones, roughly 84% of them singletons. Sequencing was performed on CD4+ or CD8+ T cells sorted from blood, taken in a trial of the OX40 agonist ivuxolimab. The receptors derive from an adult with an advanced solid tumor such as melanoma, head and neck, liver or kidney cancer.

The J gene is TRBJ1-2, the V gene TRBV28, with 9 bases matching TRBD1. Germline assignment: CDR1 MDHEN and CDR2 SYDVKM. This CDR3 has 15 amino acids. V lost 4 bases to trimming and J lost 2 bases; unmatched junction nucleotides: 5. Here the CDR3 reads CASSSYDRGNYGYTF. CDR3 in DNA: TGTGCCAGCAGTTCGTACGACAGGGGGAACTATGGCTACACCTTC.

The chain recombines TRBV2 with TRBJ1-5; D is perhaps TRBD1 (5 bases). The CDR3 runs 16 residues. The germline gives CDR1 SNHLY, CDR2 FYNNEI. Trimming took 5 bases from V and 6 from J, leaving 20 bases between them. CDR3: CASSRSLQGLSQPQHF. The CDR3 nucleotides read TGTGCCAGCAGTCGATCACTCCAGGGATTGAGTCAGCCCCAGCATTTT. Drawing the rest from reference TRBV2 and TRBJ1-5, the complete variable domain is EPEVTQTPSHQVTQMGQEVILRCVPISNHLYFYWYRQILGQKVEFLVSFYNNEISEKSEIFDDQFSVERPDGSNFTLKIRSTKLEDSAMYFCASSRSLQGLSQPQHFGDGTRLSIL.

Turning to this clone: The sample has other DNA sequences that encode this CDR3 too. The genes are TRBV27 and TRBJ1-1; D is unresolved. This CDR3 is built from 14 residues. In germline, CDR1 is MNHEY, CDR2 SMNVEV (reference sequence). Trimming stripped 0 bases from V and 4 bases from J, with 9 bases between. The CDR3 coding sequence is TGTGCCAGCAGTTTATCCGGGGTTGGCACTGAAGCTTTCTTT. This codes for CASSLSGVGTEAFF.

This chain uses TRBV19 with TRBJ2-5; unclear D gene. The ends were cut back, 3 bases at V and 2 bases at J, with 13 bases in the middle. The CDR3 sequence is 15 residues long. The germline CDR1 and CDR2 sequences are LNHDA and SQIVND (reference sequence). The CDR3 protein is CASSIGRPVQETQYF. CDR3 bases: TGTGCCAGTAGTATCGGGCGGCCAGTACAAGAGACCCAGTACTTC.

The genes are TRBV15 and TRBJ1-2; D not resolved. The CDR3 has 12 amino acids. The germline V gene has CDR1 LNHNV and CDR2 YYDKDF (reference sequence). V lost 2 bases, J lost 5 bases, and 6 bases lay in between. The CDR3 sequence is CATSRSQYGYTF. The DNA for the CDR3 is TGTGCCACCAGCAGATCCCAATATGGCTACACCTTC. Complete variable domain (other parts from reference TRBV15 and TRBJ1-2): DAMVIQNPRYQVTQFGKPVTLSCSQTLNHNVMYWYQQKSSQAPKLLFHYYDKDFNNEADTPDNFQSRRPNTSFCFLDIRSPGLGDTAMYLCATSRSQYGYTFGSGTRLTVV.

The J gene is TRBJ1-2, the V gene TRBV6-5; maybe TRBD1 (5 bases). The germline V gene has CDR1 MNHEY and CDR2 SVGAGI. Trimming pared 6 bases from V and 5 bases from J, leaving 19 bases between. This CDR3 spans 15 amino acids. The CDR3 sequence is CASRLGVDPLYGYTF. In nucleotides, the CDR3 is TGTGCCAGCAGACTAGGGGTAGACCCTTTATATGGCTACACCTTC.

The chain uses TRBV5-1 and TRBJ2-7, with D possibly called TRBD1 or TRBD2 (5 bases each). The CDR3 has 14 amino acids. V lost 0 bases and J lost 3, with 10 bases in between. Germline loops: CDR1 SGHRS, CDR2 YFSETQ. Here the CDR3 DNA reads TGCGCCAGCAGCTTGGTCAATGGGGGCTACGAGCAGTACTTC. It translates to CASSLVNGGYEQYF.

The chain combines TRBV7-8 with TRBJ1-3; D perhaps matches TRBD1 (6 bases). V dropped 1 base and J dropped 1 base, with 11 bases sitting between them. From germline, CDR1 is SGHVS and CDR2 FQNEAQ. This CDR3 has 16 residues. The CDR3 nucleotides are TGTGCCAGCAGCTTAGGGGAAGGGGGGTCTGGAAACACCATATATTTT. Amino acid sequence: CASSLGEGGSGNTIYF.

The chain carries TRBV5-1 and TRBJ2-7, with 7 bases fitting TRBD1. CDR3 length: 16 amino acids. Per germline, CDR1 SGHRS and CDR2 YFSETQ. V lost 0 bases to trimming and J lost 1 base; unmatched junction nucleotides: 7. CDR3 bases: TGCGCCAGCAGCTTGGAGGGGTGGGACAGATCCTACGAGCAGTACTTC. It encodes CASSLEGWDRSYEQYF.

This chain links TRBV5-4 with TRBJ2-5; 8 nucleotides line up with TRBD1. Trimming removed 1 base from V and 2 bases from J; junction bases left unmatched: 4. The CDR3 has 15 amino acids. Germline V lookup: CDR1 SGHNT, CDR2 YYREEE (reference sequence). DNA of the CDR3: TGTGCCAGCAGCTTGTGGACAGGGTGGCAAGAGACCCAGTACTTC. Encoded protein: CASSLWTGWQETQYF. Full variable domain (remainder filled in from reference TRBV5-4 and TRBJ2-5): ETGVTQSPTHLIKTRGQQVTLRCSSQSGHNTVSWYQQALGQGPQFIFQYYREEENGRGNFPPRFSGLQFPNYSSELNVNALELDDSALYLCASSLWTGWQETQYFGPGTRLLVL.

This chain links TRBV2 with TRBJ2-3; perhaps TRBD2 as D (7 bases). Looked up from germline, CDR1 is SNHLY and CDR2 is FYNNEI. The CDR3 has 16 residues. Trimming stripped 6 bases from V and 2 bases from J, with 18 bases between. The CDR3 reads CASSGGRGPNTDTQYF. In DNA form, the CDR3 reads TGTGCCAGCAGCGGCGGGCGGGGGCCGAACACAGATACGCAGTATTTT.

The rearrangement links TRBV5-1 to TRBJ1-3, with D maybe TRBD1 (5 bases). The CDR3 consists of 16 residues. In germline, CDR1 is SGHRS, CDR2 YFSETQ. The germline V and J ends were trimmed by 4 bases and 0 bases, with 14 bases remaining between them. The CDR3 DNA is TGCGCCAGCAGCCCGGGGGACGCCCGCTCTGGAAACACCATATATTTT. It encodes CASSPGDARSGNTIYF.

CDR3 bases: TGTGCCAGCAGCTCCAGAGATGGCTACACCTTC. It specifies CASSSRDGYTF. This chain joins TRBV5-6 and TRBJ1-2, with no clear D. The germline V gene has CDR1 SGHDT and CDR2 YYEEEE. The CDR3 extends over 11 amino acids. V lost 3 bases to trimming and J lost 6 bases, with 6 bases between them.

This chain uses TRBV6-5 with TRBJ2-7; D possibly uses TRBD1 or TRBD2 (5 bases each). Trimming took 5 bases from V and 5 from J, leaving 13 bases between them. CDR1 is MNHEY, CDR2 SVGAGI, per germline. CDR3 size: 13 residues. DNA of the CDR3: TGTGCCAGCAGTCGGGGCTGGGTGGACGAGCAGTACTTC. Protein: CASSRGWVDEQYF.

This chain connects TRBV6-5 to TRBJ2-7; maybe TRBD1 (6 bases). This CDR3 has 15 amino acids. V was shortened by 2 bases and J by 0 bases, with 11 bases between the two germline ends. The germline V gene encodes CDR1 MNHEY and CDR2 SVGAGI. CDR3 sequence: CASSYRGTTSYEQYF. In DNA, the CDR3 is TGTGCCAGCAGTTACAGGGGGACAACCTCCTACGAGCAGTACTTC.

This clone was recorded once. V gene TRBV21-1 combines with J gene TRBJ1-4. TRBV21-1 is a pseudogene locus. This CDR3 comprises 19 residues. CDR3 nucleotides: TGTGCCAGCAGCAAAAAAGGTTTTACGGACCCTCTTCCTAATGAAAAACTGTTTTTT. Its translation is CASSKKGFTDPLPNEKLFF.

This clone was detected only once. The chain carries TRBV19 and TRBJ1-3; possible D gene TRBD1, 5 bases. Trimming stripped 3 bases from V and 2 bases from J, with 11 bases between. CDR1 LNHDA and CDR2 SQIVND come from the germline V gene (reference sequence). This CDR3 has 15 amino acids. The CDR3 DNA reads as TGTGCCAGTAGTATTGGCTGGGGGACTGGAAACACCATATATTTT. As protein: CASSIGWGTGNTIYF.

The chain joins TRBV18 to TRBJ2-3, with unresolved D. The V and J ends lost 2 bases and 4 bases respectively, with 7 bases between them. Germline lookup yields CDR1 KGHSH and CDR2 LQKENI. The CDR3 length is 13 residues. CDR3 loop: CASSPFPADTQYF. In DNA, the CDR3 is TGTGCCAGCTCACCATTTCCGGCAGATACGCAGTATTTT.

This clone was detected only a few times. This CDR3 reads CAWGGQNSPLHF. CDR3 in DNA: TGTGCCTGGGGAGGACAGAATTCACCCCTCCACTTT. The V call is TRBV30, the J call TRBJ1-6, with D possibly TRBD1 on 6 matching bases. Deletions cut 5 bases from V and 7 bases from J, with 9 bases between. Germline CDR1 and CDR2: GTSNPN and SVGIG (reference sequence). The CDR3 consists of 12 residues.

In DNA, the CDR3 is TGTGCCAGCATGGGGGCCGGGATCGTGAGGGCTTTCTTT. Protein: CASMGAGIVRAFF. The chain recombines TRBV28 with TRBJ1-1, with D possibly matching TRBD1 (6 bases). Deletions cut 7 bases from V and 11 bases from J, with 20 bases between. Germline assignment: CDR1 MDHEN and CDR2 SYDVKM. The length of the CDR3 is 13 residues.

The chain links TRBV7-9 to TRBJ2-7; TRBD2 might be the D (5 bases). CDR1 and CDR2 (germline): SEHNR, FQNEAQ (reference sequence). The germline V and J ends were trimmed by 4 bases and 2 bases, with 12 bases remaining between them. CDR3 size: 14 residues. The CDR3 protein is CASSSTGVPYEQYF. CDR3 sequence (DNA): TGTGCCAGCAGCTCAACCGGGGTGCCCTACGAGCAGTACTTC.

The V call is TRBV9, the J call TRBJ2-2; no definite D call. The CDR3 is made up of 15 amino acids. CDR1 SGDLS and CDR2 YYNGEE come from the germline V gene. Trimming removed 0 bases from V and 0 bases from J, with 6 bases in between. The CDR3 protein is CASSVGQANTGELFF. The CDR3 bases are TGTGCCAGCAGCGTAGGGCAGGCGAACACCGGGGAGCTGTTTTTT.

The chain links TRBV10-1 to TRBJ1-2, with TRBD1 matching 7 bases. This CDR3 has 13 residues. The germline CDR1 and CDR2 sequences are WNHNN and SYGVQD (reference sequence). Trimming at V came to 2 bases and at J to 7 bases, leaving 4 bases not matched to a gene. Here the CDR3 DNA reads TGCGCCAGCAGTGAGCAGGGGGGCCTTGGCTACACCTTC. The encoded protein is CASSEQGGLGYTF.

This chain uses TRBV4-1 with TRBJ2-5, with D perhaps being TRBD1 or TRBD2 (5 bases each). Germline CDR1 MGHRA, CDR2 YSYEKL. V lost 2 bases and J 7 bases, leaving 11 bases between the germline ends. The CDR3 covers 13 residues. DNA of the CDR3: TGCGCCAGCAGCCAACAGGGCGCGGGGACCCAGTACTTC. This codes for CASSQQGAGTQYF.

This clone was counted between two and nine times. The genes are TRBV7-2 and TRBJ1-5; no clear D. The CDR3 loop spans 14 amino acids. V shed 2 bases and J shed 4 bases, with 9 bases lying between them. Germline CDR1 is SGHTA and CDR2 is FQGNSA. The CDR3 DNA reads as TGTGCCAGCAGCTTAACCCCTCCGAATCAGCCCCAGCATTTT. Translated, it gives CASSLTPPNQPQHF. Filled out from reference TRBV7-2 and TRBJ1-5, the complete variable domain reads GAGVSQSPSNKVTEKGKDVELRCDPISGHTALYWYRQSLGQGLEFLIYFQGNSAPDKSGLPSDRFSAERTGGSVSTLTIQRTQQEDSAVYLCASSLTPPNQPQHFGDGTRLSIL.

J is TRBJ2-1 and V is TRBV29-1; 8 nucleotides match TRBD2. The germline CDR1 and CDR2 sequences are SQVTM and ANQGSEA. V dropped 4 bases and J dropped 0; count of bases not matched to a gene: 11. The length of the CDR3 is 17 residues. The CDR3 loop reads CSVGLSGGVSSYNEQFF. CDR3 coding DNA: TGCAGCGTTGGTTTGAGCGGGGGTGTCAGCTCCTACAATGAGCAGTTCTTC.

The chain is built from TRBV27 and TRBJ1-4; 10 bases line up with TRBD1. The trim removed 6 bases at V and 0 bases at J, leaving 19 bases unmatched. This CDR3 has 21 amino acids. Germline V gene lookup returns CDR1 MNHEY and CDR2 SMNVEV (reference sequence). Here the CDR3 reads CASRPLGQGVFRGPTNEKLFF. CDR3 in DNA: TGTGCCAGCAGACCCCTCGGACAGGGGGTCTTCAGGGGACCAACTAATGAAAAACTGTTTTTT.

The chain links TRBV7-2 to TRBJ2-4; 7 bases are a match to TRBD1. The CDR3 consists of 15 residues. The V and J ends lost 2 bases and 3 bases, in that order; junction bases with no gene match: 4. Germline V gene sequence: CDR1 SGHTA, CDR2 FQGNSA. CDR3 protein: CASSLQGGLKNIQYF. CDR3 bases: TGTGCCAGCAGCTTACAAGGGGGCCTCAAAAACATTCAGTACTTC.

The CDR3 here is CASSVGGQSTDTQYF. As DNA, the CDR3 is TGTGCCAGCAGCGTAGGGGGCCAAAGCACAGATACGCAGTATTTT. This sequence joins TRBV9 and TRBJ2-3, with D possibly being TRBD1 (5 bases). Germline CDR1 reads SGDLS; CDR2 reads YYNGEE. Trimming shortened V by 0 bases and J by 0 bases, and 8 bases separated the two germline ends. The CDR3 loop spans 15 amino acids. Full variable domain (missing parts from reference TRBV9 and TRBJ2-3): DSGVTQTPKHLITATGQRVTLRCSPRSGDLSVYWYQQSLDQGLQFLIQYYNGEERAKGNILERFSAQQFPDLHSELNLSSLELGDSALYFCASSVGGQSTDTQYFGPGTRLTVL.